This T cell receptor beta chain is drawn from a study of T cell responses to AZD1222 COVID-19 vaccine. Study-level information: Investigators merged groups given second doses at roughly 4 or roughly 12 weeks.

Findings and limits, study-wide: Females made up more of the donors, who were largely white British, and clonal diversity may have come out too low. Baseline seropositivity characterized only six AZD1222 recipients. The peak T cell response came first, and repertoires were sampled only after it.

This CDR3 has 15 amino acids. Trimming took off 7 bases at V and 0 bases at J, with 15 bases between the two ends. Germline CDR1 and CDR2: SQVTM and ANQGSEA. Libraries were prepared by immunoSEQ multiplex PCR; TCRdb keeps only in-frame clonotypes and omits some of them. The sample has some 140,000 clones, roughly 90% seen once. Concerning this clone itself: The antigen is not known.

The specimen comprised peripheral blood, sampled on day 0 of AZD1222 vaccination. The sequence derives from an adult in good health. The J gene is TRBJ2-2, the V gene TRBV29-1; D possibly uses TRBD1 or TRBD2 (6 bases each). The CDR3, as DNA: TGCAGCGCTCCTAGGGGGGCGTCGAACACCGGGGAGCTGTTTTTT. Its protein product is CSAPRGASNTGELFF.